Here is one T cell receptor (beta chain) with its context. What this receptor recognizes is not known. Per-base quality was not reported, and no clone a single base away is much larger than it. The immunoSEQ assay was applied to genomic DNA to generate the TCR beta chain sequences. In the paper's pipeline: Any CDR3 sequence that did not begin with the conserved framework cysteine at position 104 was removed by hand. Clonality was calculated as one minus the normalized Shannon's Diversity Index, with values ranging from 0 (maximal diversity) to 1 (oligoclonal). Differences in the frequency of the same CDR3 between samples, such as brain versus blood, were assessed with chi-squared comparison-of-proportions tests. Public clonotypes were identified through searches of immuneACCESS, and similarity to known antiviral clonotypes was evaluated with the VDJdb browser. TCRdb carries this immuneACCESS record with in-frame sequences only. Its versions omit some clonotypes, under half of them owing to an unresolved V gene in the studies checked, with the rest unexplained. The V and J calls and clone size come from that table; D and trimming were worked out from the DNA. The sample yields about 80,000 clones; around 90% were counted once. The ten largest clones take up around 24% of the sample.

Reading the label with the study, this specimen's time point is: resected brain tissue, or blood drawn just prior to surgery. The surgery cases that showed the highest brain T cell transcript signatures were chosen for TCR beta chain sequencing of brain tissue, and of blood when it was available. Before surgery, patients had received at least one anti-epileptic drug. The TCR-sequenced patients were children whose drug-resistant epilepsy was caused by tuberous sclerosis complex, focal cortical dysplasia, Rasmussen encephalitis or hemimegalencephaly. Blood samples were drawn just before the epilepsy surgery. Bulk genomic DNA was extracted from unsorted brain tissue and whole blood with the Monarch genomic DNA purification kit. The source of the sample is a study of brain T cells in children with intractable seizures (dated by TCRdb to about 2021). The study in broad terms: Resected brain tissue from 45 to 60 pediatric epilepsy surgery cases was first screened for immune gene transcripts using a NanoString immunology panel. Of the roughly 12 selected surgery cases, pre-surgery blood was also sequenced for eight, so four had brain tissue only. What the study reported, not specific to this receptor: The patients' HCMV serostatus was not known, and viral specificity was inferred solely from CDR3 sequence similarity. Because sequencing depth differed between pre- and post-surgery blood, the absence of clones from the pre-surgery sample may reflect undersampling.

Sequencing used peripheral blood, obtained at surgery. The TCR comes from a girl aged 2 to 10 with Rasmussen encephalitis and intractable seizures.

The nucleotides read TGTGCCAGCTCACCGGGCAGCAACTATGGCTACACCTTC. Its translation reads: CASSPGSNYGYTF. Rearrangement joined TRBV18 to TRBJ1-2; no D segment can be confidently identified. CDR1 KGHSH and CDR2 LQKENI were looked up in the germline V gene. Cut back by 3 bases and 2 bases, the V and J ends lie 7 bases apart. From the cysteine through the phenylalanine, the CDR3 covers 13 amino acids. The entry retains the CDR3 DNA only, 39 bases that are in frame from base 1.